This T cell receptor beta chain was recovered during a study of monozygotic twins with inflammatory bowel disease. TCRdb re-called the 5' RACE reads, yielding one record per CDR3 amino acid sequence without DNA. The table lists 400,000 or so distinct CDR3 sequences. CDR3 length equals 15 residues. This TCR was recovered from a human donor with ulcerative colitis or Crohn's disease, or a healthy co-twin of an affected twin (not recorded which). Sequences were obtained from blood. The V gene is TRBV12-3 or TRBV12-4, the J gene TRBJ2-1; without DNA, the TCRdb call of TRBD1 cannot be checked. The CDR3 spells CASSRTGVVYNEQFF.